This TCR beta chain came from a study of blood T cell repertoires in COVID-19. About the study: Sites in the United States, Italy and Spain provided acute and convalescent COVID-19 samples.

Trimming took 4 bases from V and 3 from J, leaving 16 bases between them. The germline V gene encodes CDR1 SGHNT and CDR2 YYREEE (reference sequence). CDR3 length: 15 residues. Per the original methods: Reference gene primers were amplified, and this amplification served to estimate nucleated cell counts. Libraries were prepared by immunoSEQ multiplex PCR; TCRdb keeps only in-frame clonotypes and omits some of them. That table supplies the V and J calls and clone size; D and trimming were determined from the DNA. The top ten clones hold roughly a sixth of a sample with 150,000 to 200,000 clones, approximately 79% of them seen once.

The specimen was peripheral blood. The clonotype comes from a man aged 55 to 70 with active or convalescent COVID-19. The gene calls are TRBV5-4 and TRBJ1-1; D remains unclear. CDR3 nucleotides: TGTGCCAGCAGCGTTCGCGGGCCCCAGTACACTGAAGCTTTCTTT. It codes for CASSVRGPQYTEAFF.